The entry that follows covers one TCR beta chain sequence. This entry comes from a study of blood T cell repertoires in COVID-19. Study background: Samples taken during acute and convalescent COVID-19 were collected in the United States, Italy and Spain. In each case, the material was cDNA or gDNA derived from T cells, B-cell-depleted T cells, or PBMCs.

The CDR3 is 17 residues long. The germline V gene encodes CDR1 SGHTA and CDR2 FQGNSA. Trimming removed 5 bases from V and 4 bases from J; junction bases left unmatched: 12. The Seattle patients, enrolled during active infection, were followed longitudinally. Source study methods: Reference gene primer amplification in the assay estimated nucleated cell counts. Clones were sequenced by immunoSEQ multiplex PCR, and TCRdb holds only the in-frame ones, with some missing. That table supplies the V and J calls and clone size; D and trimming were determined from the DNA. The table records roughly 350,000 clones, about 90% of them present only once.

What was sequenced was peripheral blood. The rearrangement links TRBV7-2 to TRBJ2-5; 11 bases align to TRBD2. The TCR comes from a woman between 50 and 59 years old with COVID-19, enrolled during active disease. This CDR3 is CASSNRQRTSGGETQYF. CDR3 coding DNA: TGTGCCAGCAGCAACCGACAGAGAACTAGCGGGGGAGAGACCCAGTACTTC. Using reference TRBV7-2 and TRBJ2-5 for the parts outside the CDR3, the full variable domain is GAGVSQSPSNKVTEKGKDVELRCDPISGHTALYWYRQSLGQGLEFLIYFQGNSAPDKSGLPSDRFSAERTGGSVSTLTIQRTQQEDSAVYLCASSNRQRTSGGETQYFGPGTRLLVL.